The 12 T cell receptor beta chains reported below all come from one sample, sequenced in a study of human T cells and chemical hapten exposure. Sample time point: patch test 3, about 24 weeks after DPC sensitization. Described treatment: therapeutic diphenylcyclopropenone sensitization with weekly scalp DPC. MiXCR was run by TCRdb on the RACE reads, yielding one entry per CDR3 protein. The sample lists about 190,000 distinct CDR3 sequences, under 30% occurring once. Here the sequenced sample was whole blood, taken in connection with sensitization to the hapten diphenylcyclopropenone (DPC). These receptors came from a woman aged 35 to 49 with alopecia areata. Some clones in this sample may be carry-over from other donors' samples.

As DNA, the CDR3 is TGTGCCAGCACCCCCCGCCTAGCGGGAGAGCACAATGAGCAGTTCTTC. It is translated as CASTPRLAGEHNEQFF. The chain has TRBV7-2 and TRBJ2-1, with 10 nucleotides matching TRBD2. Germline V gene sequence: CDR1 SGHTA, CDR2 FQGNSA. This CDR3 comprises 16 residues. The ends lost 7 bases at V and 5 bases at J; junction bases unmatched: 11.

The V call is TRBV9, the J call TRBJ2-7; D is ambiguous. Trimming cost V 1 base and J 0 bases, with 11 bases left between them. This CDR3 region has 15 residues. CDR1 and CDR2 from the germline V gene are SGDLS and YYNGEE. The CDR3 is CASSVRASSSYEQYF. Here the CDR3 DNA reads TGTGCCAGCAGCGTACGGGCCTCGAGCTCCTACGAGCAGTACTTC.

This clonotype appeared a few times. The V and J genes are TRBV10-3 and TRBJ1-2; TRBD1 might be the D (5 bases). V was shortened by 0 bases and J by 5 bases, with 16 bases between the two germline ends. This CDR3 is 16 amino acids long. CDR1 is ENHRY, CDR2 SYGVKD, per germline. The CDR3 here is CAISESLGRGVYGYTF. The CDR3 nucleotides read TGTGCCATCAGTGAGTCGTTGGGGAGGGGAGTTTATGGCTACACCTTC.

This rearrangement joins TRBV4-3 to TRBJ2-1; D is possibly TRBD2 (6 bases). CDR3 length: 17 residues. Germline CDR1 LGHNA, CDR2 YSLEER. Trimming removed 2 bases from V and 2 bases from J, with 16 bases in between. The CDR3 nucleotides are TGCGCCAGCAGCCAATCCACCGGACTAAAGCCCTACAATGAGCAGTTCTTC. Translating it yields CASSQSTGLKPYNEQFF.

The gene calls are TRBV4-3 and TRBJ2-5; weak D call: TRBD1 (6 bases). Germline CDR1 and CDR2: LGHNA and YSLEER. The CDR3 has 16 residues. Trimming removed 0 bases at V and 3 bases at J, with 14 bases between. The CDR3 coding sequence is TGCGCCAGCAGCCAAGATTGGGCGCAGGGGAAAGAGACCCAGTACTTC. Translating gives CASSQDWAQGKETQYF.

The CDR3 reads CASSPNQLGTLLNTEAFF. CDR3 nucleotides: TGTGCCAGCAGCCCGAATCAATTGGGGACACTGCTGAACACTGAAGCTTTCTTT. The J gene is TRBJ1-1, the V gene TRBV6-2 or TRBV6-3; tentative D call: TRBD1 (6 bases). V shed 6 bases and J shed 0 bases, with 23 bases lying between them. Germline V gives CDR1 MNHEY, CDR2 SVGEGT. This CDR3 contains 18 residues.

A few counts support this clonotype. The V call is TRBV29-1, the J call TRBJ2-3, with D unclear. Germline lookup yields CDR1 SQVTM and CDR2 ANQGSEA. Deletions cut 4 bases from V and 2 bases from J, with 16 bases between. CDR3 length: 15 amino acids. CDR3: CSVVRQAILTDTQYF. The CDR3 DNA sequence: TGCAGCGTTGTGCGACAAGCGATACTCACAGATACGCAGTATTTT.

The chain couples TRBV4-2 to TRBJ2-4; 8 bases are shared with TRBD1. The CDR3 is made up of 18 amino acids. V lost 1 base to trimming and J lost 0 bases; unmatched junction nucleotides: 8. CDR1 is LGHNA and CDR2 is YNFKEQ in the germline V gene. CDR3 amino acids: CASSQVPGQALAKNIQYF. In DNA, the CDR3 is TGTGCCAGCAGCCAAGTCCCGGGACAGGCTCTAGCCAAAAACATTCAGTACTTC.

Only a few counts were recorded for this clonotype. This rearrangement joins TRBV4-3 to TRBJ2-1; 12 nucleotides line up with TRBD2. V lost 5 bases and J lost 6; bases outside the gene matches: 11. Germline CDR1 is LGHNA and CDR2 is YSLEER. The length of the CDR3 is 17 residues. The CDR3 DNA follows: TGCGCCAGCAGCGCCCGGACTAGCGGGACTCACACCAATGAGCAGTTCTTC. Translated: CASSARTSGTHTNEQFF.

The CDR3 DNA follows: TGCGCCAGCAGCCAAGAGTACAGGGCCCAATACGAGCAGTACTTC. Amino acid sequence: CASSQEYRAQYEQYF. The chain carries TRBV4-1 and TRBJ2-7; tentatively, D is TRBD1 (6 bases). CDR3 length: 15 amino acids. Germline-derived CDR1 and CDR2 are MGHRA and YSYEKL. V lost 0 bases and J 4 bases, leaving 13 bases between the germline ends.

The chain has TRBV4-2 and TRBJ2-7, with 10 bases identical to TRBD1. Trimming cost V 4 bases and J 3 bases; bases outside gene matches: 6. The CDR3 runs 15 residues. Germline V lookup: CDR1 LGHNA, CDR2 YNFKEQ. CDR3 protein: CASSPRTGGIYEQYF. The CDR3 DNA sequence: TGTGCCAGCAGCCCCCGGACAGGGGGGATCTACGAGCAGTACTTC.

This clonotype has only a few counts. The chain is built from TRBV24-1 and TRBJ2-1, with TRBD2 identical over 7 bases. The length of the CDR3 is 13 residues. Germline-derived CDR1 and CDR2 are KGHDR and SFDVKD. V was clipped by 4 bases and J by 11 bases; unmatched bases: 7. The DNA for the CDR3 is TGTGCCACCAGTGACCGGGCTAGCGGTCAGCAGTTCTTC. It codes for CATSDRASGQQFF.